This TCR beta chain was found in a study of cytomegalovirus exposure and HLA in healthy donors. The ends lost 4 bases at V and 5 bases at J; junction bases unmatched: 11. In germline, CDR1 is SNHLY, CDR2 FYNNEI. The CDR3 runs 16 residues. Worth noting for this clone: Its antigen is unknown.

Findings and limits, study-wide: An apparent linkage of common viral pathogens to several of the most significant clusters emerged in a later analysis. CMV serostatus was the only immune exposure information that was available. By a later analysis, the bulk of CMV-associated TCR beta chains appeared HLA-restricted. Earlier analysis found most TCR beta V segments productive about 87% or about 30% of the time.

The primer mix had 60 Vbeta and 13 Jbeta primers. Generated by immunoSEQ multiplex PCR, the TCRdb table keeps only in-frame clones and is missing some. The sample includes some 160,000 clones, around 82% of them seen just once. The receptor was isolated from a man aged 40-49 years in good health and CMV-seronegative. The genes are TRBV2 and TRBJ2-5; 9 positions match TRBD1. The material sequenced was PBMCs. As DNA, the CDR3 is TGTGCCAGCAGTGCGTACCCGGGACAGGGTCGGGAGACCCAGTACTTC. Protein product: CASSAYPGQGRETQYF. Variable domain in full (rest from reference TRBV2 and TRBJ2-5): EPEVTQTPSHQVTQMGQEVILRCVPISNHLYFYWYRQILGQKVEFLVSFYNNEISEKSEIFDDQFSVERPDGSNFTLKIRSTKLEDSAMYFCASSAYPGQGRETQYFGPGTRLLVL.